Presented here are 9 T cell receptor beta chains from one specimen sequenced in a study of control samples from healthy donors and cancer patients. Sequenced by immunoSEQ multiplex PCR; TCRdb stores in-frame clones only, minus some. Among 120,000 or so clones listed, about nine tenths were seen once. The sequencing input was blood. The receptors derive from a man aged 40-55 years in good health.

V usage is TRBV6-6 and J usage is TRBJ2-6; the match to TRBD1 covers 9 bases. Looked up from germline, CDR1 is MNHNY and CDR2 is SVGAGI (reference sequence). The CDR3 length is 19 residues. After removal of 5 bases from V and 2 bases from J, the junction contained 13 bases not matched to a gene. CDR3 loop: CASSRSPGQGGTGANVLTF. The DNA of the CDR3 is TGTGCCAGCAGTCGATCGCCGGGACAGGGTGGCACTGGGGCCAACGTCCTGACTTTC.

In its sample, this clone was seen a few times. The chain carries TRBV15 and TRBJ2-7; 8 bases match TRBD2. Trimming at V came to 4 bases and at J to 4 bases, leaving 6 bases not matched to a gene. Germline V lookup: CDR1 LNHNV, CDR2 YYDKDF (reference sequence). This CDR3 contains 14 residues. The CDR3 sequence is CATSIRRGAYEQYF. In nucleotides, the CDR3 is TGTGCCACCAGCATAAGGCGGGGGGCGTACGAGCAGTACTTC.

The CDR3 DNA is TGTGCCAGCAGCTTGCAGACAGGGCTTAATTCACCCCTCCACTTT. This gives the protein CASSLQTGLNSPLHF. The chain links TRBV7-9 to TRBJ1-6, with TRBD1 matching 7 bases. Germline V gene sequence: CDR1 SEHNR, CDR2 FQNEAQ (reference sequence). CDR3 length: 15 residues. The V gene end was trimmed by 3 bases and the J gene end by 6 bases; junction bases not matched to a gene: 5.

The chain combines TRBV18 with TRBJ1-2; tentatively, D is TRBD1 (6 bases). The CDR3 loop spans 16 amino acids. The V gene lost 4 bases and the J gene lost 2 bases, with 17 bases spanning the gap. Per germline, CDR1 KGHSH and CDR2 LQKENI. The CDR3 sequence is CASSQPGGATNYGYTF. CDR3 sequence (DNA): TGTGCCAGCTCACAACCCGGGGGGGCGACGAACTATGGCTACACCTTC. The full variable domain, its missing parts supplied by reference TRBV18 and TRBJ1-2, is NAGVMQNPRHLVRRRGQEARLRCSPMKGHSHVYWYRQLPEEGLKFMVYLQKENIIDESGMPKERFSAEFPKEGPSILRIQQVVRGDSAAYFCASSQPGGATNYGYTFGSGTRLTVV.

The chain links TRBV5-1 to TRBJ1-1; weak D call: TRBD1 (5 bases). The germline V gene has CDR1 SGHRS and CDR2 YFSETQ. The CDR3 consists of 14 residues. Trimming took 4 bases from V and 3 from J, leaving 13 bases between them. CDR3 nucleotide sequence: TGCGCCAGCAGCAGACGATGGGGGGACACTGAAGCTTTCTTT. Protein product: CASSRRWGDTEAFF.

The chain is built from TRBV15 and TRBJ1-4; TRBD1 aligns across 12 bases. Unmatched junction bases numbered 4, after V lost 4 bases and J lost 7 bases. Germline CDR1 LNHNV, CDR2 YYDKDF (reference sequence). The CDR3 is 15 residues long. The CDR3 sequence: CATSKGTGGVEKLFF. CDR3 sequence (DNA): TGTGCCACCAGCAAAGGGACAGGGGGCGTTGAAAAACTGTTTTTT.

This chain joins TRBV3-1 (or the pseudogene TRBV3-2) and TRBJ2-1; D call uncertain. Germline V gene sequence: CDR1 LGHDT, CDR2 YNNKEL (reference sequence). This CDR3 comprises 12 residues. V dropped 1 base and J dropped 6 bases, with 4 bases sitting between them. CDR3 nucleotide sequence: TGTGCCAGCAGCCAAGTTTCCAATGAGCAGTTCTTC. Protein sequence: CASSQVSNEQFF.

DNA for the CDR3: TGTGCCAGCACCGAGGACAGGCGGGGCTACACCTTC. It translates to CASTEDRRGYTF. The gene calls are TRBV12-3 or TRBV12-4 and TRBJ1-2; TRBD1 aligns across 7 bases. Trimming removed 7 bases from V and 8 bases from J; junction bases left unmatched: 7. The CDR3 loop spans 12 amino acids.

CDR3 bases: TGTGCCAGCAGCTTAGGGACAGGGGGAGCCAGCTACACCTTC. Its translation: CASSLGTGGASYTF. This rearrangement joins TRBV7-6 to TRBJ1-2; 10 bases align to TRBD1. Germline V lookup: CDR1 SGHVS, CDR2 FNYEAQ. V shed 1 base, J shed 9 bases, and the junction held 5 bases outside the gene matches. This CDR3 has 14 amino acids.